The entry below gives a single T cell receptor beta chain sequence along with its context. Its cognate antigen is unknown. The sample is drawn from a study of cytomegalovirus exposure and HLA in healthy donors. The study, taken as a whole, reports: For TCR beta chains, V- and J-gene trimming was later linked to a missense DCLRE1C variant. After further analysis at a later stage, 16,951 TCR beta sequences were associated with HLA alleles at 0.05 false discovery rate.

The study ran its PCR with 60 Vbeta and 13 Jbeta primers. Here immunoSEQ multiplex PCR was the method, and the copy in TCRdb shows in-frame clones only, minus some. The sample comprises fewer than 130,000 clones, 80% to 85% of which are singletons, and around 2.9% rests with the top ten. This CDR3 is 19 amino acids long. The TCR sequence derives from a woman in her sixties or seventies in good health and CMV-seropositive. V gene TRBV1 combines with J gene TRBJ2-3; the table's D call, TRBD2, has no DNA check behind it. TRBV1 is shown as a pseudogene. Sequencing was done on a sample of PBMCs. The CDR3 reads CTSSQGGDSGRVSADTQYF. CDR3 coding DNA: TGCACCAGCAGCCAAGGTGGGGATAGCGGGAGGGTAAGTGCAGATACGCAGTATTTT.